These 24 T cell receptor beta chains originate from one sample sequenced in a study of blood T cell repertoires in COVID-19 (dated by TCRdb to about 2020). The library was produced with the immunoSEQ multiplex PCR assay. TCRdb mirrors the immuneACCESS table, restricted to in-frame sequences. Some clones are absent from its copies; in checked studies, under half trace to an unresolved V gene, and the reason for the others is unknown. The sample table holds approximately 250,000 clones, of which roughly four fifths were seen once. The top ten hold more than 4% of the sample. The specimen was peripheral blood. The receptors here all came from a man aged 45-60 years with acute or convalescent COVID-19.

CDR3: CASSLDSSNQPQHF. In DNA form, the CDR3 reads TGTGCCAGCAGCTTGGACAGTAGCAATCAGCCCCAGCATTTT. This chain links TRBV9 with TRBJ1-5; D might be TRBD1 (6 bases). Per germline, CDR1 SGDLS and CDR2 YYNGEE. V dropped 4 bases and J dropped 0 bases, with 8 bases sitting between them. The CDR3 is 14 residues long. Supplemented by reference TRBV9 and TRBJ1-5, the full variable domain reads DSGVTQTPKHLITATGQRVTLRCSPRSGDLSVYWYQQSLDQGLQFLIQYYNGEERAKGNILERFSAQQFPDLHSELNLSSLELGDSALYFCASSLDSSNQPQHFGDGTRLSIL.

This clone came up once. DNA of the CDR3: TGTGCCAGCACCTTCGGACAAGTCTATGGCTACACCTTC. This sequence encodes CASTFGQVYGYTF. V gene TRBV12-3 or TRBV12-4 combines with J gene TRBJ1-2, with D tentatively TRBD1 (5 bases). This CDR3 contains 13 residues. The V gene lost 7 bases and the J gene lost 4 bases, with 13 bases spanning the gap.

The chain uses TRBV5-1 and TRBJ1-2; 10 nucleotides align to TRBD1. Trimming cost V 0 bases and J 3 bases; bases outside gene matches: 5. The CDR3 totals 16 residues. CDR1 and CDR2 from the germline V gene are SGHRS and YFSETQ. CDR3 sequence: CASSLGQGARDYGYTF. Written as DNA, the CDR3 is TGCGCCAGCAGCTTGGGACAGGGGGCGCGGGACTATGGCTACACCTTC.

The rearrangement uses TRBV5-1 and TRBJ2-7, with 8 bases identical to TRBD1. The CDR3 sequence is 16 residues long. The germline V gene has CDR1 SGHRS and CDR2 YFSETQ. Unmatched junction bases numbered 10, after V lost 3 bases and J lost 2 bases. DNA of the CDR3: TGCGCCAGCAGCTCAGACGACAGGGGTGGCCCCTACGAGCAGTACTTC. Translating gives CASSSDDRGGPYEQYF.

The V gene is TRBV20-1, the J gene TRBJ2-7, with a tentative D call TRBD2 (6 bases). The CDR3 has 13 amino acids. Germline lookup yields CDR1 DFQATT and CDR2 SNEGSKA (reference sequence). Trimming shortened V by 3 bases and J by 2 bases, and 11 bases separated the two germline ends. The CDR3 loop is CSASSGGTYEQYF. CDR3 nucleotide sequence: TGCAGTGCTAGTTCCGGCGGGACCTACGAGCAGTACTTC.

The chain joins TRBV27 to TRBJ1-5; tentatively, D is TRBD1 (6 bases). This CDR3 has 14 amino acids. V was trimmed by 3 bases and J by 4 bases, leaving 10 bases between them. CDR1 and CDR2 from the germline V gene are MNHEY and SMNVEV (reference sequence). Here the CDR3 DNA reads TGTGCCAGCAGTTTGGTCACAGGGAATCAGCCCCAGCATTTT. Protein product: CASSLVTGNQPQHF.

The chain combines TRBV6-5 with TRBJ2-1; possibly TRBD2 for D (6 bases). Germline CDR1 MNHEY, CDR2 SVGAGI. The CDR3 is made up of 15 amino acids. V shed 6 bases and J shed 3 bases, with 15 bases lying between them. The CDR3 DNA reads as TGTGCCAGCAGCTCGGGGACTCCGTTCTACAATGAGCAGTTCTTC. Residues: CASSSGTPFYNEQFF.

The V call is TRBV4-2, the J call TRBJ1-2, with TRBD1 matching over 9 bases. With V trimmed by 3 bases and J by 5 bases, 4 bases remained unmatched. CDR1 is LGHNA, CDR2 YNFKEQ, per germline. This CDR3 has 14 residues. CDR3 residues: CASSHAGQGYGYTF. CDR3 nucleotides: TGTGCCAGCAGCCATGCGGGACAGGGATATGGCTACACCTTC.

This chain uses TRBV7-2 with TRBJ1-4; 7 nucleotides agree with TRBD1. Germline V gives CDR1 SGHTA, CDR2 FQGNSA. The CDR3 runs to 13 residues. V lost 5 bases and J lost 12; bases outside the gene matches: 9. CDR3 residues: CASSPHPGGELFF. The CDR3 nucleotides read TGTGCCAGCAGCCCGCATCCAGGGGGTGAACTGTTTTTT. Full variable domain (remainder filled in from reference TRBV7-2 and TRBJ1-4): GAGVSQSPSNKVTEKGKDVELRCDPISGHTALYWYRQSLGQGLEFLIYFQGNSAPDKSGLPSDRFSAERTGGSVSTLTIQRTQQEDSAVYLCASSPHPGGELFFGSGTQLSVL.

The chain couples TRBV3-1 (or the pseudogene TRBV3-2) to TRBJ1-2, with D tentatively TRBD1 (6 bases). Trimming removed 1 base at V and 4 bases at J, with 13 bases between. CDR1 is LGHDT and CDR2 is YNNKEL in the germline V gene (reference sequence). The CDR3 contains 15 residues. As DNA, the CDR3 is TGTGCCAGCAGCCAAGCGCGGACAGACAGCTATGGCTACACCTTC. It encodes CASSQARTDSYGYTF.

The CDR3 sequence: CASSRSQGAGELFF. Here the CDR3 DNA reads TGTGCCAGCAGCCGAAGCCAGGGGGCCGGGGAGCTGTTTTTT. The chain employs TRBV5-5 and TRBJ2-2, with 7 bases fitting TRBD1. V was clipped by 4 bases and J by 6 bases; unmatched bases: 6. This CDR3 region has 14 residues. Germline lookup yields CDR1 SGHKS and CDR2 YYEKEE (reference sequence).

This clone occurred once. The gene calls are TRBV6-4 and TRBJ2-3; TRBD2 matches 7 bases. The CDR3 length is 15 residues. V dropped 3 bases and J dropped 2; count of bases not matched to a gene: 5. Germline V lookup: CDR1 MRHNA, CDR2 SNTAGT. The CDR3: CASSESGGATDTQYF. The CDR3 nucleotides read TGTGCCAGCAGTGAATCGGGGGGAGCCACAGATACGCAGTATTTT.

This chain uses TRBV7-3 with TRBJ2-7; TRBD2 aligns across 10 bases. Trimming removed 5 bases from V and 5 bases from J; junction bases left unmatched: 12. Germline CDR1 and CDR2: SGHTA and FQGTGA. The length of the CDR3 is 16 residues. The CDR3 nucleotides are TGTGCCAGCAGCAAAAATCCTAGCGGGAGCTTTAACGAGCAGTACTTC. Encoded protein: CASSKNPSGSFNEQYF.

The genes are TRBV4-1 and TRBJ2-2; the match to TRBD1 covers 8 bases. Germline trimming cut 5 bases from V and 3 bases from J; bases unmatched to any gene: 5. Germline CDR1 and CDR2: MGHRA and YSYEKL. This CDR3 is 15 amino acids long. CDR3 coding DNA: TGCGCCAGCAGCGCCAGGGGGCGCGACACCGGGGAGCTGTTTTTT. Translating gives CASSARGRDTGELFF.

The chain is built from TRBV5-4 and TRBJ2-4; 7 nucleotides line up with TRBD1. Germline values: CDR1 SGHNT, CDR2 YYREEE (reference sequence). The V gene end was trimmed by 0 bases and the J gene end by 1 base; junction bases not matched to a gene: 1. The CDR3 loop spans 15 amino acids. Written as DNA, the CDR3 is TGTGCCAGCAGCTTGGAACAGGGGGCCAAAAACATTCAGTACTTC. Its protein product is CASSLEQGAKNIQYF. Complete variable domain (other parts from reference TRBV5-4 and TRBJ2-4): ETGVTQSPTHLIKTRGQQVTLRCSSQSGHNTVSWYQQALGQGPQFIFQYYREEENGRGNFPPRFSGLQFPNYSSELNVNALELDDSALYLCASSLEQGAKNIQYFGAGTRLSVL.

This chain links TRBV28 with TRBJ1-1, with 11 bases that match TRBD1. The V segment lost 1 base and the J segment 2 bases; nucleotides outside the gene matches: 3. This CDR3 region has 16 residues. Germline CDR1 MDHEN, CDR2 SYDVKM. CDR3 nucleotide sequence: TGTGCCAGCAGTTTATCCGGGACAGGGGGAAACACTGAAGCTTTCTTT. Residues: CASSLSGTGGNTEAFF.

The genes are TRBV6-5 and TRBJ1-2, with 9 nucleotides matching TRBD1. V trimming: 4 bases; J trimming: 5 bases; junction bases outside the gene matches: 11. From germline, CDR1 is MNHEY and CDR2 SVGAGI. The length of the CDR3 is 16 residues. CDR3 nucleotide sequence: TGTGCCAGCAGTTCTCCTTGGGACAGGGACAATTATGGCTACACCTTC. Protein sequence: CASSSPWDRDNYGYTF.

The chain employs TRBV6-5 and TRBJ1-2, with 11 bases matching TRBD1. Germline CDR1 and CDR2: MNHEY and SVGAGI. This CDR3 comprises 15 residues. After removal of 6 bases from V and 7 bases from J, the junction contained 10 bases not matched to a gene. The CDR3 loop is CASSSWDRGAGGYTF. Written as DNA, the CDR3 is TGTGCCAGCAGCTCCTGGGACAGGGGGGCCGGTGGCTACACCTTC.

The chain couples TRBV5-4 to TRBJ1-6; 9 bases map to TRBD1. J was trimmed by 9 bases and V by 3 bases; bases with no gene match: 10. There are 16 residues in the CDR3. The germline V gene encodes CDR1 SGHNT and CDR2 YYREEE (reference sequence). CDR3 bases: TGTGCCAGCAGCTGGAATTTGGGACAGGGTGTTTCACCCCTCCACTTT. It codes for CASSWNLGQGVSPLHF.

This clone was recorded many times. V is TRBV15 and J is TRBJ2-7; the match to TRBD1 covers 8 bases. Germline V gene lookup returns CDR1 LNHNV and CDR2 YYDKDF (reference sequence). This CDR3 has 14 amino acids. The trim removed 3 bases at V and 5 bases at J, leaving 6 bases unmatched. The CDR3 DNA reads TGTGCCACCAGCAGGACAGGGGAGCTCCACGAGCAGTACTTC. Translation gives CATSRTGELHEQYF.

This chain connects TRBV4-1 to TRBJ2-3; 8 bases line up with TRBD1. The germline gives CDR1 MGHRA, CDR2 YSYEKL. After removal of 4 bases from V and 6 bases from J, the junction contained 6 bases not matched to a gene. The CDR3 has 14 amino acids. Written as DNA, the CDR3 is TGCGCCAGCAGCCCGGACAGGGAACAGGATACGCAGTATTTT. Residues: CASSPDREQDTQYF.

The CDR3 coding sequence is TGTGCTAGTGGTTCGTCGAGCTCTGGAAACACCATATATTTT. Translating it yields CASGSSSSGNTIYF. The chain is built from TRBV12-5 and TRBJ1-3; no reliable D call. Germline CDR1 and CDR2: LGHNT and FRNRAP. V shed 4 bases and J shed 0 bases, with 7 bases lying between them. There are 14 residues in the CDR3.

The V gene is TRBV19, the J gene TRBJ1-4; TRBD1 matches at 7 bases. There are 14 residues in the CDR3. Germline V gene sequence: CDR1 LNHDA, CDR2 SQIVND (reference sequence). V shed 7 bases, J shed 8 bases, and the junction held 10 bases outside the gene matches. CDR3: CASTARGFGEKLFF. CDR3 sequence (DNA): TGTGCCAGTACCGCCAGGGGGTTCGGGGAAAAACTGTTTTTT.

This chain connects TRBV2 to TRBJ2-3, with no clear D. The CDR3 consists of 13 residues. The V gene lost 6 bases and the J gene lost 0 bases, with 7 bases spanning the gap. CDR1 SNHLY and CDR2 FYNNEI come from the germline V gene. Here the CDR3 DNA reads TGTGCCAGCAGCCCTCCTAGCACAGATACGCAGTATTTT. This gives the protein CASSPPSTDTQYF.